Listed here are 27 T cell receptor beta chains from one sample, sequenced in a study of glioma-infiltrating T cells after dendritic cell vaccination. As to time point: after dendritic cell vaccination, including at tumor progression/relapse. Sequencing used immunoSEQ multiplex PCR; TCRdb keeps in-frame clones, though not all of them. The profile shows roughly 100,000 clones, 83% of them singletons. The input for sequencing was blood, taken after dendritic cell vaccination. The receptors were sampled from a human donor with glioblastoma.

In its sample, this clone was seen once. The rearrangement links TRBV30 to TRBJ2-5, with D uncertain. V shed 3 bases and J shed 7 bases, with 9 bases lying between them. The CDR3 loop spans 11 amino acids. The germline gives CDR1 GTSNPN, CDR2 SVGIG (reference sequence). For the CDR3, the DNA is TGTGCCTGGAGCCTTAGTGGGACCCAGTACTTC. It encodes CAWSLSGTQYF.

The V call is TRBV29-1, the J call TRBJ1-1, with D possibly matching TRBD1 (5 bases). Germline loops: CDR1 SQVTM, CDR2 ANQGSEA. Between the trimmed V and J ends, which lost 4 bases and 5 bases, there was a span of 14 bases. The CDR3 is 13 amino acids. The CDR3 nucleotides read TGCAGCGTTGCTCTTGGCAGGGAAACTGAAGCTTTCTTT. Translated: CSVALGRETEAFF.

The rearrangement links TRBV6-5 to TRBJ2-6; 9 nucleotides line up with TRBD1. This CDR3 spans 15 amino acids. V lost 6 bases, J lost 4 bases, and 4 bases stayed unmatched. Germline V gene lookup returns CDR1 MNHEY and CDR2 SVGAGI. CDR3 loop: CASRGTGTGANVLTF. CDR3 DNA: TGTGCCAGCAGGGGGACAGGGACCGGGGCCAACGTCCTGACTTTC.

This CDR3 is CAWSAGVSNEKLFF. In DNA, the CDR3 is TGTGCCTGGAGTGCGGGGGTTAGTAATGAAAAACTGTTTTTT. This chain joins TRBV30 and TRBJ1-4; tentative D call: TRBD1 (5 bases). Germline V gene data show CDR1 as GTSNPN and CDR2 as SVGIG (reference sequence). V was cut by 1 base and J by 4 bases, with 10 bases left in between. The CDR3 is 14 amino acids.

The chain's CDR3 is CASSLDGTGGGNEKLFF. Here the CDR3 DNA reads TGCGCCAGCAGCTTGGATGGGACAGGGGGCGGTAATGAAAAACTGTTTTTT. The genes are TRBV5-1 and TRBJ1-4; TRBD1 aligns across 12 bases. V trimming: 0 bases; J trimming: 4 bases; junction bases outside the gene matches: 4. The CDR3 has 17 residues. The germline V gene encodes CDR1 SGHRS and CDR2 YFSETQ.

The chain combines TRBV9 with TRBJ2-3; 8 nucleotides agree with TRBD1. This CDR3 comprises 16 residues. CDR1 and CDR2 from the germline V gene are SGDLS and YYNGEE. With 4 bases clipped from V and 1 base from J, the junction kept 8 bases outside the gene matches. CDR3 amino acids: CASSPHSGQGTDTQYF. The CDR3 DNA reads as TGTGCCAGCAGCCCACACTCGGGACAGGGCACAGATACGCAGTATTTT.

CDR3 DNA sequence: TGTGCCAGCAGCTTGGTCTCCGGGGGAAAGGCAGATACGCAGTATTTT. It is translated as CASSLVSGGKADTQYF. This chain connects TRBV5-6 to TRBJ2-3, with a weak D call TRBD2 (6 bases). The CDR3 has 16 residues. V shed 0 bases and J shed 4 bases, with 15 bases lying between them. The germline gives CDR1 SGHDT, CDR2 YYEEEE.

The rearrangement links TRBV7-2 to TRBJ2-7; 11 bases fit TRBD2. From germline, CDR1 is SGHTA and CDR2 FQGNSA. The CDR3 has 15 residues. J was trimmed by 5 bases and V by 3 bases; bases with no gene match: 6. The DNA for the CDR3 is TGTGCCAGCAGCTTGGCTAGCGGGGGGCTGGACGAGCAGTACTTC. Its protein product is CASSLASGGLDEQYF.

This chain connects TRBV19 to TRBJ2-3; 10 nucleotides agree with TRBD1. This CDR3 has 16 residues. Germline CDR1 LNHDA, CDR2 SQIVND (reference sequence). V was pared by 4 bases and J by 6 bases, with 10 bases of the junction left unmatched. The CDR3 nucleotides are TGTGCCAGTAGTACCGGGACAGGGGAAGTTTCCGATACGCAGTATTTT. Protein: CASSTGTGEVSDTQYF.

This sequence joins TRBV7-8 and TRBJ2-1; a weak D match, TRBD1 (5 bases). The CDR3 sequence is 15 residues long. The germline V and J ends were trimmed by 4 bases and 0 bases, with 10 bases remaining between them. Germline CDR1 SGHVS, CDR2 FQNEAQ. CDR3 in DNA: TGTGCCAGCAGCTCGGACACAAGCTCCTACAATGAGCAGTTCTTC. Encoded protein: CASSSDTSSYNEQFF. Full variable domain (remainder filled in from reference TRBV7-8 and TRBJ2-1): GAGVSQSPRYKVAKRGQDVALRCDPISGHVSLFWYQQALGQGPEFLTYFQNEAQLDKSGLPSDRFFAERPEGSVSTLKIQRTQQEDSAVYLCASSSDTSSYNEQFFGPGTRLTVL.

The chain links TRBV7-2 to TRBJ2-2; D unclear. Germline CDR1 reads SGHTA; CDR2 reads FQGNSA. V was trimmed by 1 base and J by 7 bases, leaving 4 bases between them. CDR3 length: 12 residues. CDR3 loop: CASSLVLGELFF. CDR3 bases: TGTGCCAGCAGCTTAGTCCTCGGGGAGCTGTTTTTT.

The chain has TRBV5-1 and TRBJ2-3, with D maybe TRBD2 (6 bases). Trimming removed 6 bases at V and 1 base at J, with 12 bases between. CDR1 and CDR2 (germline): SGHRS, YFSETQ. The CDR3 loop spans 14 amino acids. The CDR3 reads CASTAGPRTDTQYF. The CDR3 region has the DNA TGCGCCAGCACGGCGGGACCGCGCACAGATACGCAGTATTTT.

The genes are TRBV4-2 and TRBJ2-7, with TRBD1 identical over 8 bases. From germline, CDR1 is LGHNA and CDR2 YNFKEQ. The length of the CDR3 is 16 residues. J gave up 5 bases and V 0 bases, and 9 bases lay outside the gene matches. The chain's CDR3 is CASSQDWETGVDEQYF. Written as DNA, the CDR3 is TGTGCCAGCAGCCAAGATTGGGAGACAGGGGTCGACGAGCAGTACTTC.

The gene calls are TRBV7-3 and TRBJ2-3; D is uncertain. The V end lost 2 bases, the J end lost 9 bases, and 12 bases lay between the germline ends. CDR3 size: 13 residues. CDR1 SGHTA and CDR2 FQGTGA come from the germline V gene. DNA for the CDR3: TGTGCCAGCAGCTTATCGCAGCCGGAGACGCAGTATTTT. It specifies CASSLSQPETQYF.

CDR3 sequence reads: CASRTSGSYNEQFF. DNA for the CDR3: TGTGCCAGCAGGACTAGCGGGTCCTACAATGAGCAGTTCTTC. The chain recombines TRBV6-1 with TRBJ2-1, with 10 bases lining up with TRBD2. This CDR3 has 14 residues. V was pared by 6 bases and J by 1 base, with 0 bases of the junction left unmatched. From germline, CDR1 is MNHNS and CDR2 SASEGT.

This chain connects TRBV6-5 to TRBJ1-5, with TRBD1 matching over 7 bases. Germline V CDR1 and CDR2: MNHEY, SVGAGI. The CDR3 length is 16 residues. V lost 4 bases to trimming and J lost 0 bases; unmatched junction nucleotides: 6. The CDR3: CASSSTGVYSNQPQHF. The CDR3, as DNA: TGTGCCAGCAGTTCTACAGGGGTTTATAGCAATCAGCCCCAGCATTTT.

V is TRBV4-1 and J is TRBJ2-1; 8 bases are a match to TRBD1. The CDR3 is 17 residues long. Germline V gives CDR1 MGHRA, CDR2 YSYEKL. Losses at the gene ends were 0 bases for V and 5 bases for J; bases not matched to a gene: 9. The DNA for the CDR3 is TGCGCCAGCAGCCAAGACCCCGGGACAGGACCAAACAATGAGCAGTTCTTC. It yields the protein CASSQDPGTGPNNEQFF.

The chain is built from TRBV2 and TRBJ1-6; 10 nucleotides agree with TRBD1. The CDR3 spans 18 residues. V shed 6 bases and J 0 bases; nucleotides not matched to a gene: 8. Germline V CDR1 and CDR2: SNHLY, FYNNEI. The CDR3 nucleotides are TGTGCCAGCAGCGGGAGGGGACAGGGGAGCTCCTATAATTCACCCCTCCACTTT. It codes for CASSGRGQGSSYNSPLHF.

CDR3 sequence: CASSPRRPVANEKLFF. Written as DNA, the CDR3 is TGTGCCAGCAGCCCCCGTCGCCCGGTAGCTAATGAAAAACTGTTTTTT. The chain links TRBV7-2 to TRBJ1-4; no definite D call. Germline V CDR1 and CDR2: SGHTA, FQGNSA. Trimming took off 5 bases at V and 3 bases at J, with 16 bases between the two ends. The CDR3 extends over 16 amino acids. Complete variable domain (other parts from reference TRBV7-2 and TRBJ1-4): GAGVSQSPSNKVTEKGKDVELRCDPISGHTALYWYRQSLGQGLEFLIYFQGNSAPDKSGLPSDRFSAERTGGSVSTLTIQRTQQEDSAVYLCASSPRRPVANEKLFFGSGTQLSVL.

This clone was counted once. The V call is TRBV5-1, the J call TRBJ1-1; a weak D match, TRBD1 (6 bases). Germline values: CDR1 SGHRS, CDR2 YFSETQ. The CDR3 contains 14 residues. Deletions cut 0 bases from V and 5 bases from J, with 11 bases between. The CDR3 DNA reads TGCGCCAGCAGCTTGGACAGGGCAAGAACTGAAGCTTTCTTT. It yields the protein CASSLDRARTEAFF. Supplemented by reference TRBV5-1 and TRBJ1-1, the full variable domain reads KAGVTQTPRYLIKTRGQQVTLSCSPISGHRSVSWYQQTPGQGLQFLFEYFSETQRNKGNFPGRFSGRQFSNSRSEMNVSTLELGDSALYLCASSLDRARTEAFFGQGTRLTVV.

CDR3 in amino acids: CASSLELSGANEQFF. Here the CDR3 DNA reads TGTGCCAGCAGCTTGGAGTTAAGCGGGGCCAATGAGCAGTTCTTC. This chain uses TRBV7-2 with TRBJ2-1, with 7 bases aligning to TRBD2. After removal of 3 bases from V and 6 bases from J, the junction contained 8 bases not matched to a gene. The CDR3 is made up of 15 amino acids. Per the germline V gene, CDR1 is SGHTA and CDR2 is FQGNSA.

This clone was counted a single time. This chain links TRBV19 with TRBJ2-1; 8 bases align to TRBD1. V lost 8 bases, J lost 3 bases, and 3 bases stayed unmatched. The CDR3 contains 13 residues. Germline V gives CDR1 LNHDA, CDR2 SQIVND (reference sequence). CDR3 sequence reads: CASRQGSYNEQFF. The CDR3 nucleotides are TGTGCCAGTCGACAGGGGAGCTACAATGAGCAGTTCTTC.

This chain joins TRBV9 and TRBJ2-2, with D possibly TRBD2 on 6 matching bases. This CDR3 spans 16 amino acids. The V end was cut by 0 bases, the J end by 5 bases, with 14 bases between. Germline V lookup: CDR1 SGDLS, CDR2 YYNGEE. The CDR3 coding sequence is TGTGCCAGCAGCGTAGATGGTAGCGGTCTTACCGGGGAGCTGTTTTTT. Protein: CASSVDGSGLTGELFF.

This clone was counted a few times. This rearrangement joins TRBV2 to TRBJ2-1; TRBD1 might be the D (8 bases). The V gene's germline CDR1 is SNHLY and CDR2 FYNNEI. V shed 7 bases and J shed 4 bases, with 14 bases lying between them. CDR3 length: 14 residues. Here the CDR3 DNA reads TGTGCCAGCAAAACAGGGGGGGGTTACAATGAGCAGTTCTTC. This translates into CASKTGGGYNEQFF.

This chain links TRBV5-1 with TRBJ2-3, with TRBD2 matching over 9 bases. The CDR3 covers 15 residues. V was clipped by 0 bases and J by 3 bases; unmatched bases: 2. Per germline, CDR1 SGHRS and CDR2 YFSETQ. The chain's CDR3 is CASSLASGETDTQYF. CDR3 coding DNA: TGCGCCAGCAGCTTGGCTAGCGGGGAAACAGATACGCAGTATTTT. The full variable domain, completed using reference TRBV5-1 and TRBJ2-3, is KAGVTQTPRYLIKTRGQQVTLSCSPISGHRSVSWYQQTPGQGLQFLFEYFSETQRNKGNFPGRFSGRQFSNSRSEMNVSTLELGDSALYLCASSLASGETDTQYFGPGTRLTVL.

This chain links TRBV29-1 with TRBJ2-7, with 8 bases that match TRBD1. This CDR3 has 15 residues. The V gene's germline CDR1 is SQVTM and CDR2 ANQGSEA. The J segment lost 6 bases and the V segment lost 3 bases, leaving 13 bases of the junction unmatched. Here the CDR3 DNA reads TGCAGCGTTGAGGGCCCAGGGGGCTTAAATTCCGAGCAGTACTTC. This translates into CSVEGPGGLNSEQYF.

This clone has only one observation. The rearrangement links TRBV7-3 to TRBJ1-1; D is unresolved. The CDR3 consists of 14 residues. Trimming pared 0 bases from V and 4 bases from J, leaving 9 bases between. Germline V gene sequence: CDR1 SGHTA, CDR2 FQGTGA. CDR3 nucleotide sequence: TGTGCCAGCAGCTTAACTCCGGGTGGCACTGAAGCTTTCTTT. Amino acids: CASSLTPGGTEAFF.